The entry below describes one T cell receptor beta chain. Time point given: persistent/refractory GD, antithyroid drugs over 5 years with positive TRAb. The TCR library used RNA extracted from PBMCs. The sample originates from a study of regulatory T cells in long-lasting Graves disease. Across the whole study: It was over 5 years of antithyroid drugs, with positive TSH receptor antibodies, that meant persistent Graves' disease.

CDR3 regions were amplified by Arm-PCR using iRepertoire HTBI primers to build TCR beta libraries. Via MiXCR, TCRdb re-called the multiplex PCR reads, giving one row per CDR3 protein. The sample shows some 420,000 distinct CDR3 sequences, 20% to 25% of them seen only once. This receptor was identified in a female donor with Graves disease. Specimen: peripheral blood mononuclear cells (PBMCs), collected when the disease was refractory, from a patient treated with antithyroid drugs.

The CDR3: CASSWAASNQPQHF. CDR3 coding DNA: TGTGCCAGTAGTTGGGCGGCGAGCAATCAGCCCCAGCATTTT. The chain has TRBV19 and TRBJ1-5; D unresolved. Between the trimmed V and J ends, which lost 5 bases and 1 base, there was a span of 9 bases. CDR3 length: 14 amino acids. Germline V gene lookup returns CDR1 LNHDA and CDR2 SQIVND (reference sequence).